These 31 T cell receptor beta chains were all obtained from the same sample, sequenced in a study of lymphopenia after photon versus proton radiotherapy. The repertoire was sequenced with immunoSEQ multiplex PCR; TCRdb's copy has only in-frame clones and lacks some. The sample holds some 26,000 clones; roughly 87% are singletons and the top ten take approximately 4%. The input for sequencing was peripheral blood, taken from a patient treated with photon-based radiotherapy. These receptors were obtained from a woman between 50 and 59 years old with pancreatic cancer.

CDR3 in amino acids: CASSQEGQGWNIQYF. CDR3 bases: TGCGCCAGCAGCCAAGAAGGGCAGGGATGGAACATTCAGTACTTC. The chain joins TRBV4-3 to TRBJ2-4; possibly TRBD1 for D (5 bases). Trimming removed 0 bases from V and 7 bases from J, with 13 bases in between. The CDR3 length is 15 residues. Germline CDR1 is LGHNA and CDR2 is YSLEER.

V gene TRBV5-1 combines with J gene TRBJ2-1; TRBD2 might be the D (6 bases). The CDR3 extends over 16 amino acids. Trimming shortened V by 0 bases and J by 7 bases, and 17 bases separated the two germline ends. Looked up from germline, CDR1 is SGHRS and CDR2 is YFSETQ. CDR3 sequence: CASSLAIAGRGNEQFF. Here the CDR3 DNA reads TGCGCCAGCAGCTTGGCCATTGCGGGAAGGGGAAATGAGCAGTTCTTC. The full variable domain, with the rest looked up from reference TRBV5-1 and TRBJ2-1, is KAGVTQTPRYLIKTRGQQVTLSCSPISGHRSVSWYQQTPGQGLQFLFEYFSETQRNKGNFPGRFSGRQFSNSRSEMNVSTLELGDSALYLCASSLAIAGRGNEQFFGPGTRLTVL.

The CDR3 DNA reads as TGCAGCGTTTCTGCTGGGGGAGGGCCGCGAGAGCAGTACTTC. This gives the protein CSVSAGGGPREQYF. V and J are TRBV29-1 and TRBJ2-7; TRBD2 agrees at 7 bases. CDR1 and CDR2 from the germline V gene are SQVTM and ANQGSEA. J lost 7 bases, V lost 5 bases, and 14 bases had no gene match. The CDR3 is 14 amino acids.

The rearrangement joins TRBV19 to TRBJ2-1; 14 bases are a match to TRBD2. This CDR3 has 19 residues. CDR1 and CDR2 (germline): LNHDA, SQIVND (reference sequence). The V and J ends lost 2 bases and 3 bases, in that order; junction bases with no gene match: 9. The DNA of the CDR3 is TGTGCCAGTAGTATACATTTGGGGACTAGCGGGAGAGGCTACAATGAGCAGTTCTTC. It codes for CASSIHLGTSGRGYNEQFF.

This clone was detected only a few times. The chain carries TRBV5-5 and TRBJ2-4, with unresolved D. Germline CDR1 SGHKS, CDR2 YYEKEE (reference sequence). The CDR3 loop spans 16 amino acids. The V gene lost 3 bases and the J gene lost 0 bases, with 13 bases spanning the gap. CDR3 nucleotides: TGTGCCAGCAGCTCGGACGTATCAATAGCCAAAAACATTCAGTACTTC. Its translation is CASSSDVSIAKNIQYF.

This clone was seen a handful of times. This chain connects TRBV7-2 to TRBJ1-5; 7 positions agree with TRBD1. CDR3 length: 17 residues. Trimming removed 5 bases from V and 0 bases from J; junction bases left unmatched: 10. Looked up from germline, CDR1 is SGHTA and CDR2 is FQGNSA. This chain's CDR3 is CASSQSVGQYSNQPQHF. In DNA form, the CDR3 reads TGTGCCAGCAGCCAGAGCGTGGGACAGTATAGCAATCAGCCCCAGCATTTT.

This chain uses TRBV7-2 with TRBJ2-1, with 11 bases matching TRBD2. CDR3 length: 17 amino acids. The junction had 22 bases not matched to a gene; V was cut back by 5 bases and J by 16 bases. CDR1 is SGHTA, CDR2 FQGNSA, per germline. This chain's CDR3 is CASSPGGLAGGPGRGFF. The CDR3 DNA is TGTGCCAGCAGCCCGGGGGGTTTAGCGGGAGGGCCGGGAAGGGGCTTCTTC.

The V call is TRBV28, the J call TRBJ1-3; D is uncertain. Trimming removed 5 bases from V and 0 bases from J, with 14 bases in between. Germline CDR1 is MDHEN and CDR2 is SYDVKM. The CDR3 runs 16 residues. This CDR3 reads CASSTAGSSSGNTIYF. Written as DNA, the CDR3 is TGTGCCAGCAGTACTGCCGGATCGAGCTCTGGAAACACCATATATTTT.

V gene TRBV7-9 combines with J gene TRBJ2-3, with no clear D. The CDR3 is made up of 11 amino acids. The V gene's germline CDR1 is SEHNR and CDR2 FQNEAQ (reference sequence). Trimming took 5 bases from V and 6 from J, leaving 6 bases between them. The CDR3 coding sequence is TGTGCCAGCAGCCGAGCCGATACGCAGTATTTT. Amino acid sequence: CASSRADTQYF.

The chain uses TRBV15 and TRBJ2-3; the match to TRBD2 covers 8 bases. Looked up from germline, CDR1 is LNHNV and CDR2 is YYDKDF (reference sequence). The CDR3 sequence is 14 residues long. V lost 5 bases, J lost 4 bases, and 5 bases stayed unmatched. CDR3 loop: CATSSGGPADTQYF. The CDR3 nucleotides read TGTGCCACCAGCTCGGGAGGGCCAGCAGATACGCAGTATTTT.

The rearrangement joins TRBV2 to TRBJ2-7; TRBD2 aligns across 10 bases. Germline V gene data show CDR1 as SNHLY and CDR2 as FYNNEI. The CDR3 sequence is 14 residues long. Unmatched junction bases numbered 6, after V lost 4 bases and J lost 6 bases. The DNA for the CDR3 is TGTGCCAGCAGTGTAAGGCTAGCGGGAGTCGAGCAGTACTTC. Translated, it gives CASSVRLAGVEQYF.

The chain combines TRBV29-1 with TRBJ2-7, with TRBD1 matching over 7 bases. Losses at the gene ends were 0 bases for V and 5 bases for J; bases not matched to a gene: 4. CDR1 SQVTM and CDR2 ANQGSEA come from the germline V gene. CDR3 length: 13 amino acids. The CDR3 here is CSVEEDRLDEQYF. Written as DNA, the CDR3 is TGCAGCGTTGAAGAGGACAGGCTGGACGAGCAGTACTTC.

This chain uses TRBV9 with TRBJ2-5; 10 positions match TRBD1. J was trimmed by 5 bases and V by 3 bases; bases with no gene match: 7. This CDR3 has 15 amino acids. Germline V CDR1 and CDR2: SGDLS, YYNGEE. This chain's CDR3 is CASSEGQGFSETQYF. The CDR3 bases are TGTGCCAGCAGCGAGGGACAGGGGTTTTCGGAGACCCAGTACTTC.

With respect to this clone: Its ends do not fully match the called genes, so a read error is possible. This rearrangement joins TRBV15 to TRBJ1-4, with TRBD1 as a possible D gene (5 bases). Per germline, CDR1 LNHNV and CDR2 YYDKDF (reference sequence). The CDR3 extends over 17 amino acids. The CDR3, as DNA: TGTGCCACCGGCAGAGAAGGGGTCGGGGCGGCTAATGAAAAACTGTTTTTT. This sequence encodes CATGREGVGAANEKLFF. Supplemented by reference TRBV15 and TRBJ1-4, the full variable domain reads DAMVIQNPRYQVTQFGKPVTLSCSQTLNHNVMYWYQQKSSQAPKLLFHYYDKDFNNEADTPDNFQSRRPNTSFCFLDIRSPGLGDTAMYLCATGREGVGAANEKLFFGSGTQLSVL.

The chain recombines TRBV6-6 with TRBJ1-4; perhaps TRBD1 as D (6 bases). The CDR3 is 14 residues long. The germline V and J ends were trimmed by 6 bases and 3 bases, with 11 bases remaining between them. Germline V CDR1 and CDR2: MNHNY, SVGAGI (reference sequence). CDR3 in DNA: TGTGCCAGCAGACAGGGCAGGGCTAATGAAAAACTGTTTTTT. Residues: CASRQGRANEKLFF.

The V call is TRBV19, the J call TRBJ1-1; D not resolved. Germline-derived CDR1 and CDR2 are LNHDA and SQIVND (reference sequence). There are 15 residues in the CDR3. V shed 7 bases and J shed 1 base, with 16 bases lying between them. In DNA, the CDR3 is TGTGCCAGTAAGGTTCCAGCCCGAGGGAACACTGAAGCTTTCTTT. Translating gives CASKVPARGNTEAFF.

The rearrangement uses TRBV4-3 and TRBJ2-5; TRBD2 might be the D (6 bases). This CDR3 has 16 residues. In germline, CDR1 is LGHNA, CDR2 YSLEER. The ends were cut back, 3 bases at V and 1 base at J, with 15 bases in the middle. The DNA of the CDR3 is TGCGCCAGCAGCCAGTCTAATGGGGGGACCCAAGAGACCCAGTACTTC. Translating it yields CASSQSNGGTQETQYF.

In DNA form, the CDR3 reads TGTGCCAGCAACATCAAGGGGGCTAGCGGACAAGAGACCCAGTACTTC. It is translated as CASNIKGASGQETQYF. The chain links TRBV28 to TRBJ2-5, with D perhaps assigned TRBD1 or TRBD2 (7 bases each). V lost 7 bases and J 2 bases, leaving 20 bases between the germline ends. The CDR3 runs 16 residues. Looked up from germline, CDR1 is MDHEN and CDR2 is SYDVKM.

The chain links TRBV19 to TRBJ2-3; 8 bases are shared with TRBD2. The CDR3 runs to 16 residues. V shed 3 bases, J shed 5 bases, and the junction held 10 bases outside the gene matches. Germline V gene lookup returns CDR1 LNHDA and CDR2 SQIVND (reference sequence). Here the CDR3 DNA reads TGTGCCAGTAGTATTCGACAGCGGGGGAGGCAAGATACGCAGTATTTT. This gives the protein CASSIRQRGRQDTQYF.

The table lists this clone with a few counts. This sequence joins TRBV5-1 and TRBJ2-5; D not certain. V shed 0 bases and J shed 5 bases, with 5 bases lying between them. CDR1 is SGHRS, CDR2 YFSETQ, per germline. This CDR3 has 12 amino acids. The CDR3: CASSLAMETQYF. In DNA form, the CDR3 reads TGCGCCAGCAGCTTGGCGATGGAGACCCAGTACTTC.

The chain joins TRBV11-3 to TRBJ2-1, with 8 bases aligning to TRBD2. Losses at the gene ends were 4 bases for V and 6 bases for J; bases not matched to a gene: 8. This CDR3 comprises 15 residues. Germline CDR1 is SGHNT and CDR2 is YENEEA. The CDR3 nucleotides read TGTGCCAGCAGCTCGACCGGACTAGCCGGCAATGAGCAGTTCTTC. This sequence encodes CASSSTGLAGNEQFF.

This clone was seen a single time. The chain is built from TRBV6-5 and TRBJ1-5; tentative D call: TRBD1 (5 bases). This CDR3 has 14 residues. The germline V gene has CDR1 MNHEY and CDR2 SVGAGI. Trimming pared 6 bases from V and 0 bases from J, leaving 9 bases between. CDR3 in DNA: TGTGCCAGCAGACGTCAGGGTAGCAATCAGCCCCAGCATTTT. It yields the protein CASRRQGSNQPQHF.

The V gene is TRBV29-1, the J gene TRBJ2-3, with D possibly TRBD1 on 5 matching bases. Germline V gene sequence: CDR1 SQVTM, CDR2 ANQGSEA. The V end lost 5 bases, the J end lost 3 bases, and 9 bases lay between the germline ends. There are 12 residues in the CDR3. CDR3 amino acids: CSVRQTTDTQYF. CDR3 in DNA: TGCAGCGTTCGACAGACGACAGATACGCAGTATTTT.

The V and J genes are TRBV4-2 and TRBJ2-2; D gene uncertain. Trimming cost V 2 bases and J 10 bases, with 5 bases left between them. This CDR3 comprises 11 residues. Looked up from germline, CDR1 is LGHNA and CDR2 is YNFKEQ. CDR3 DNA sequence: TGTGCCAGCAGCCAATGGGAGGAGCTGTTTTTT. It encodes CASSQWEELFF.

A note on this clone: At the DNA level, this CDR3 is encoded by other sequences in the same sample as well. CDR3 region: CSVESGSSYEQYF. As DNA, the CDR3 is TGCAGCGTTGAATCCGGCAGCTCCTACGAGCAGTACTTC. The chain uses TRBV29-1 and TRBJ2-7; D is unclear. CDR3 length: 13 residues. Per the germline V gene, CDR1 is SQVTM and CDR2 is ANQGSEA. Between the trimmed V and J ends, which lost 2 bases and 0 bases, there was a span of 8 bases.

CDR3 protein: CASSQGPGVGETYNEQFF. CDR3 nucleotide sequence: TGCGCCAGCAGCCAAGGTCCGGGAGTCGGGGAAACCTACAATGAGCAGTTCTTC. The chain joins TRBV4-1 to TRBJ2-1, with a tentative D call TRBD2 (6 bases). Looked up from germline, CDR1 is MGHRA and CDR2 is YSYEKL. Trimming stripped 1 base from V and 2 bases from J, with 18 bases between. The CDR3 extends over 18 amino acids.

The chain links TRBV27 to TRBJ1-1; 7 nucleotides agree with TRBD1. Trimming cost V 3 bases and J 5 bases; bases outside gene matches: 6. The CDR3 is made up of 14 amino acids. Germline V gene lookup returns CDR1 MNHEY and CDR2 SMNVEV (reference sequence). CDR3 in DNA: TGTGCCAGCAGTTTGATGACAGGGCTGACTGAAGCTTTCTTT. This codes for CASSLMTGLTEAFF.

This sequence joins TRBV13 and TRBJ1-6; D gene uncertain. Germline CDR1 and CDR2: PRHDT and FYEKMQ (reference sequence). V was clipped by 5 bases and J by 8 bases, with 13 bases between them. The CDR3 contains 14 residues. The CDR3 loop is CASSLPGRHSPLHF. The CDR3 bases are TGTGCCAGCAGCCTCCCCGGGAGACATTCACCCCTCCACTTT.

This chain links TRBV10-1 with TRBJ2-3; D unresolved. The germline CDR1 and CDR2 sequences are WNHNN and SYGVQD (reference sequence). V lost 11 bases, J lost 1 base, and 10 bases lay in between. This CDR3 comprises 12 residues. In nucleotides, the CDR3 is TGCGCCGGATGGACCCGCACAGATACGCAGTATTTT. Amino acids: CAGWTRTDTQYF.

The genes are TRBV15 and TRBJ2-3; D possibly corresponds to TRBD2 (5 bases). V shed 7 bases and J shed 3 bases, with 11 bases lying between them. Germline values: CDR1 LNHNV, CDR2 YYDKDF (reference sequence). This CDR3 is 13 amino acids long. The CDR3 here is CATKRGGTDTQYF. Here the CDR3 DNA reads TGTGCCACCAAGAGAGGAGGTACAGATACGCAGTATTTT.

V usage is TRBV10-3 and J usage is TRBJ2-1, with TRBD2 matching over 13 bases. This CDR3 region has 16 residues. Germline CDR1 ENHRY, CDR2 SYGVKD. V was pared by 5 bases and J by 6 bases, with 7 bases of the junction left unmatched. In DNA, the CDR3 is TGTGCCATCAGTACCCCCGGGACTAGCGGGATCAATGAGCAGTTCTTC. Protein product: CAISTPGTSGINEQFF.